The present entry profiles one TCR beta chain with its context. Its antigen is unknown. The data were taken from a study of metastatic and nonmetastatic thyroid tumors. In the study overall: Blood and tumor or nodule tissue repertoires from malignant and benign thyroid patients were compared.

Study-wide results and caveats: Reportedly, malignant thyroid tumors had significantly higher TCR beta diversity than benign nodules, in blood and tumor.

Thyroid surgery was preceded by no treatment in any patient. In the study's own analysis: The study's classifier, a distant-metastasis tool for papillary thyroid cancer, was built using CDR3 differences across clinicopathological groups. TCRdb re-clonotyped the PCR reads via MiXCR. The V and J calls were not made by the authors but by TCRdb's processing. The sample comprises 4,500 or so clones, approximately 32% of which are singletons, and around a fifth rests with the top ten. The TCR originated in a female donor with papillary thyroid cancer or a benign thyroid nodule (not recorded which). Some clones in this sample may be carry-over from other donors' samples. Material: adjacent normal tissue.

The CDR3: CASSYIGNTIYF. CDR3 DNA sequence: TGTGCCAGCAGTTACATCGGGAACACCATATATTTT. The V and J genes are TRBV6-2 or TRBV6-3 and TRBJ1-3, with D unclear. Per the germline V gene, CDR1 is MNHEY and CDR2 is SVGEGT. Trimming cost V 2 bases and J 7 bases, with 6 bases left between them. The CDR3 length is 12 residues.